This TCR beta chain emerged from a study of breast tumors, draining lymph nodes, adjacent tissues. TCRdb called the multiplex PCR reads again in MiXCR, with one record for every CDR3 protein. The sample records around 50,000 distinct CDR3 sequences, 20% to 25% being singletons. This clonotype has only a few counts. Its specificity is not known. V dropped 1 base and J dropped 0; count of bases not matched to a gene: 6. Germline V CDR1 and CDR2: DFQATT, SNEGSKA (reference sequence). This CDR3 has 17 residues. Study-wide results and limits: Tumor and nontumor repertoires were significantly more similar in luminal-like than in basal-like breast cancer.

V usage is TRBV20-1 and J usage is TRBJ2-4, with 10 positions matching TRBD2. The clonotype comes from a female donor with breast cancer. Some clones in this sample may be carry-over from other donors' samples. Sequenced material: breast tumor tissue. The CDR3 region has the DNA TGCAGTGCTAGAGCAGCGGGAGGGCATTTAGCCAAAAACATTCAGTACTTC. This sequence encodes CSARAAGGHLAKNIQYF.